This T cell receptor beta chain was retrieved from a study of cytomegalovirus exposure and HLA in healthy donors. Whole-study results and caveats: Earlier findings revealed that most TCR beta V segments proved productive either about 90% or about 30% of the time. What TCR beta sequences reportedly achieved was accurate prediction of HLA-A and HLA-B alleles in most subjects. A later examination showed that TCR association rates differed by HLA locus, with DRB1 most and HLA-C fewest. Reportedly, cytomegalovirus status was diagnosed with high sensitivity and specificity.

13 Jbeta primers and 60 Vbeta primers were used for the PCR. TCRdb's table, derived via immunoSEQ multiplex PCR, lists solely in-frame clones and lacks some. The table has 150,000 to 250,000 clones, 82% seen once. The CDR3 runs to 14 residues. The germline CDR1 and CDR2 sequences are LNHDA and SQIVND (reference sequence). Notes on this clone: Its specificity is unknown. The junction and the germline gene differ at one end; a read error may be behind it.

Sequenced: PBMCs. The chain has TRBV19 and TRBJ1-5; TRBD1 matches 7 bases. This clonotype was obtained from a woman aged 45-60 years in good health and CMV-seropositive. CDR3 loop: CASSVDRVTQPQHF. CDR3 bases: TGTGCCAGTAGTGTAGACAGGGTCACTCAGCCCCAGCATTTT.